These T cell receptor beta chains were read from a single sample in a study. TCRdb reprocessed the 5' RACE reads via MiXCR and lists one record per CDR3 protein. This sample has roughly 55,000 distinct CDR3 sequences, with approximately 25% found just once. Source material: tumor-infiltrating naive CD4+ T cells sorted from the breast tumor. All receptors derive from a female donor with breast cancer. Both conserved end residues are trimmed from each CDR3. Fields, in order: CDR3 protein, V gene, clone size. Only some rows state a clone size, as once, few, many or a class for expanded clones.

CDR3aa: ASSLGVADTQY
v_gene: TRBV5-1
abundance: many

CDR3aa: ASAPPGVGYGYT
v_gene: TRBV5-1
abundance: few

CDR3aa: ASSGMGGTEAF
v_gene: TRBV10-3
abundance: NA

CDR3aa: ASSANTGGYGYT
v_gene: TRBV9
abundance: NA

CDR3aa: ASSLLGSWNEQY
v_gene: TRBV28
abundance: few

CDR3aa: ASSLAFEKAF
v_gene: TRBV7-8
abundance: few

CDR3aa: ASSPGRGRGIAQH
v_gene: TRBV12-3/TRBV12-4
abundance: few

CDR3aa: ASSFRNRTGPPYTQY
v_gene: TRBV5-1
abundance: NA

CDR3aa: SARETLRSEQY
v_gene: TRBV20-1
abundance: NA

CDR3aa: ASSFRPPRQYEQY
v_gene: TRBV7-2
abundance: few

CDR3aa: ASYRGQGSYT
v_gene: TRBV28
abundance: NA

CDR3aa: ASSLRPYEQY
v_gene: TRBV12-3/TRBV12-4
abundance: few

CDR3aa: SASHRRGSKRAF
v_gene: TRBV20-1
abundance: NA

CDR3aa: ASRQPNYADPQY
v_gene: TRBV28
abundance: NA

CDR3aa: ASSPTSGGDTQY
v_gene: TRBV9
abundance: NA

CDR3aa: ASTPAGSHRELF
v_gene: TRBV12-3/TRBV12-4
abundance: NA

CDR3aa: ATDGGTYNEQF
v_gene: TRBV7-2
abundance: few

CDR3aa: ASSAAILMDSPLH
v_gene: TRBV18
abundance: few

CDR3aa: ASSPRTGGDHAIY
v_gene: TRBV6-5
abundance: NA

CDR3aa: ASSLARDGVYT
v_gene: TRBV7-8
abundance: few

CDR3aa: ASSLVPDNVY
v_gene: TRBV11-2
abundance: NA

CDR3aa: ASSLGSNSGNTIY
v_gene: TRBV7-9
abundance: NA

CDR3aa: ASSQGAGAGTEAF
v_gene: TRBV3-1
abundance: NA

CDR3aa: ASSLVGSVTYEQY
v_gene: TRBV5-1
abundance: few

CDR3aa: ASSKTTGSENSPLH
v_gene: TRBV5-1
abundance: many

CDR3aa: ASKGGANTGELF
v_gene: TRBV30
abundance: NA

CDR3aa: SASSQSGHGYT
v_gene: TRBV20-1
abundance: NA

CDR3aa: ASSPRGHGTSGSSYNEQF
v_gene: TRBV5-1
abundance: NA

CDR3aa: ASSHTLAGGSKEETQY
v_gene: TRBV7-2
abundance: NA

CDR3aa: SASRGPSNTGELF
v_gene: TRBV20-1
abundance: few

CDR3aa: AGSSFADTQY
v_gene: TRBV7-2
abundance: NA

CDR3aa: ASSLGWGQGEGYT
v_gene: TRBV7-2
abundance: few

CDR3aa: ASSLPAGFILSETQY
v_gene: TRBV13
abundance: NA

CDR3aa: ATSPRTSGRQETQY
v_gene: TRBV24-1
abundance: NA

CDR3aa: ASSQEAETLQH
v_gene: TRBV4-2
abundance: NA

CDR3aa: ASSSRGLGTGELF
v_gene: TRBV6-6
abundance: NA

CDR3aa: ASSHGTDTQY
v_gene: TRBV4-3
abundance: few

CDR3aa: SARDRSGGLYEQY
v_gene: TRBV20-1
abundance: many

CDR3aa: SVEGADGYEQY
v_gene: TRBV29-1
abundance: NA

CDR3aa: ASSLTSGSYNEQF
v_gene: TRBV3-1
abundance: few

CDR3aa: ASSQGRQMYGYT
v_gene: TRBV4-2
abundance: few

CDR3aa: SVRTGHLETQY
v_gene: TRBV20-1
abundance: many

CDR3aa: ASSARQGGRKAF
v_gene: TRBV7-8
abundance: NA

CDR3aa: ASSEDRETQY
v_gene: TRBV2
abundance: few

CDR3aa: ASSFGQGVEQF
v_gene: TRBV12-3/TRBV12-4
abundance: few

CDR3aa: ASSFTGTSNYGYT
v_gene: TRBV5-1
abundance: few

CDR3aa: SALLAGLTGELF
v_gene: TRBV20-1
abundance: NA

CDR3aa: SVGDRVNQPQH
v_gene: TRBV29-1
abundance: NA

CDR3aa: ASSQGLAGDEQF
v_gene: TRBV3-1
abundance: NA

CDR3aa: ASSLDRNYEQY
v_gene: TRBV5-1
abundance: few

CDR3aa: ASSSLGGDDGYT
v_gene: TRBV11-3
abundance: few

CDR3aa: ASSYLTTGGEKLF
v_gene: TRBV6-6
abundance: NA

CDR3aa: ASSIMTGRNQPQH
v_gene: TRBV28
abundance: NA

CDR3aa: AISGLAGHDNEQF
v_gene: TRBV10-3
abundance: NA

CDR3aa: ASSLVPDTQY
v_gene: TRBV12-3/TRBV12-4
abundance: few

CDR3aa: AGSFGSQNTGELF
v_gene: TRBV5-1
abundance: once

CDR3aa: ASSIGTSGNTIY
v_gene: TRBV5-1
abundance: NA

CDR3aa: ASSPQAYEQY
v_gene: TRBV6-2/TRBV6-3
abundance: many

CDR3aa: ASSLDFTAGLPYEQY
v_gene: TRBV5-1
abundance: few